This T cell receptor beta chain was found in a study of T cell responses to AZD1222 COVID-19 vaccine. This CDR3 contains 17 residues. V was clipped by 2 bases and J by 2 bases; unmatched bases: 6. Germline CDR1 SNHLY, CDR2 FYNNEI. General study results and limits: Unmutated variant regions reportedly attract nearly half of all spike-specific TCRs. AZD1222 recipients seropositive at baseline numbered only five to seven.

Worth noting for this clone: Antigen specificity is unknown.

The assay was immunoSEQ multiplex PCR, and TCRdb's table has in-frame clones only and misses some. In the table there are about 48,000 clones, approximately 86% of which are singletons. The starting material was peripheral blood, obtained 28 days after the second AZD1222 dose. V gene TRBV2 combines with J gene TRBJ1-6, with 7 bases fitting TRBD1. This receptor was taken from an adult who received the AZD1222 COVID-19 vaccine. The CDR3 is CASSELSRGAYNSPLHF. As DNA, the CDR3 is TGTGCCAGCAGTGAACTAAGCAGGGGGGCCTATAATTCACCCCTCCACTTT.